The clone carrying this T cell receptor beta chain was seen a few times. No antigen is known for it. These data originate in a study of T cell repertoires in cytomegalovirus infection. Across the study: Indications came from public TCR beta signatures; they pointed to CMV infection and to a matching HLA type.

CDR1 is SGHRS, CDR2 YFSETQ, per germline. The CDR3 runs 15 residues. Deletions cut 2 bases from V and 7 bases from J, with 16 bases between. One entry per CDR3 protein results from TCRdb running MiXCR on the reads. The sample has about 400,000 distinct CDR3 sequences; over 15% are singletons. General study points: Ex vivo, HLA-C-restricted CMV-specific TCR beta clonotypes prevailed over the rest of the response.

Sequenced input: PBMCs. J is TRBJ2-1 and V is TRBV5-1; D is possibly TRBD1 (5 bases). The TCR originated in a human donor in good health (CMV status not recorded). Some clones in this sample may be carry-over from other donors' samples. CDR3 sequence (DNA): TGCGCCAGCAGCTTACAGGTAGGCCCCGGAAATGAGCAGTTCTTC. Translation: CASSLQVGPGNEQFF.